This T cell receptor beta chain was obtained from a study of cytomegalovirus exposure and HLA in healthy donors. PCR amplification relied on 60 Vbeta primers (plus 13 Jbeta primers). Profiled with immunoSEQ multiplex PCR; TCRdb holds only in-frame clones, not every one. The data show about 200,000 clones, with 80% to 85% seen just once and 2.7% held by the top ten. Germline values: CDR1 LNHDA, CDR2 SQIVND (reference sequence). The CDR3 covers 14 residues. Trimming removed 6 bases at V and 10 bases at J, with 19 bases between. The sequencing sample was made of PBMCs. The receptor was derived from a middle-aged woman in good health and CMV-seronegative. The chain couples TRBV19 to TRBJ2-1; D uncertain. Written as DNA, the CDR3 is TGTGCCAGTAGCAACCGAGCTAGAGTTGAGGAGCAGTTCTTC. Translated, it gives CASSNRARVEEQFF.